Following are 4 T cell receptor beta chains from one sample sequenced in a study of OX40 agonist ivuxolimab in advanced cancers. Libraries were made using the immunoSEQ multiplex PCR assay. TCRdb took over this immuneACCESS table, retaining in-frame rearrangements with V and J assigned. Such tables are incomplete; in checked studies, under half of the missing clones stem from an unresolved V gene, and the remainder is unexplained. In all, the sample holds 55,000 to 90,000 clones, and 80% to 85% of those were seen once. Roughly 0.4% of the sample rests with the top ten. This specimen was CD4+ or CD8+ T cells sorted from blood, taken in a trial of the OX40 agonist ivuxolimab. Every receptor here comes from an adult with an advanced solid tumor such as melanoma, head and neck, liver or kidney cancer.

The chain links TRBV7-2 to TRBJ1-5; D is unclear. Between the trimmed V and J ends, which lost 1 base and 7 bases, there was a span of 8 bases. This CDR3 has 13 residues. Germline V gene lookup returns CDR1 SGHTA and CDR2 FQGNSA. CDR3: CASSLVQKQPQHF. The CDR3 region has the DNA TGTGCCAGCAGCTTAGTCCAGAAGCAGCCCCAGCATTTT.

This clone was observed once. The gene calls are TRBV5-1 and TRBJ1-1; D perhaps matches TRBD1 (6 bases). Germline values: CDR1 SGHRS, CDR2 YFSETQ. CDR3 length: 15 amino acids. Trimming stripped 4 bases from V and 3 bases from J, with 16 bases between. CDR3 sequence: CASSGGSAGDTEAFF. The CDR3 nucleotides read TGCGCCAGCAGCGGGGGGTCCGCAGGGGACACTGAAGCTTTCTTT.

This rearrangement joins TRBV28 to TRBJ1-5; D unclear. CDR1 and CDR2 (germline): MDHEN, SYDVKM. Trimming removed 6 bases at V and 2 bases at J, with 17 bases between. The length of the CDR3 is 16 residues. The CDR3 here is CASSPLGFRGNQPQHF. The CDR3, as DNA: TGTGCCAGCAGCCCCCTTGGGTTTAGGGGCAATCAGCCCCAGCATTTT.

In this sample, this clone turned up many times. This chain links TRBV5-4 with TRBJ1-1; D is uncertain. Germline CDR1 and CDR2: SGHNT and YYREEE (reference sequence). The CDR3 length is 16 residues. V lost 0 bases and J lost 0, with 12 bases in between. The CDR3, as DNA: TGTGCCAGCAGCTTGGCTCCGGGAATGATGAACACTGAAGCTTTCTTT. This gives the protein CASSLAPGMMNTEAFF.